These T cell receptor beta chains were read from a single sample in a study of shared clonotypes between healthy human individuals. TCRdb's copy holds only in-frame clones and misses some; the assay was immunoSEQ multiplex PCR. The table includes about 490,000 clones, around three quarters detected once. Sequencing was carried out using PBMCs. Receptor source: a woman aged 40 to 50 in good health. Some clones in this sample may be carry-over from other donors' samples. CDR3s include the opening cysteine and the closing phenylalanine or tryptophan. Each record gives: V gene, J gene, D gene, clone size, CDR3 protein, CDR3 DNA. D genes are given only for firm matches. The listing skips clone size in some rows; elsewhere it reads once, few, many or a size class.

TRBV5-6	TRBJ2-3	TRBD2	.	CASSPITGTSRPDTQYF	TGTGCCAGCAGCCCGATCACCGGGACTAGCAGGCCAGATACGCAGTATTTT
TRBV27	TRBJ2-1	TRBD2	many	CASSSLSGGYNEQFF	TGTGCCAGCAGTTCCCTTAGCGGGGGATACAATGAGCAGTTCTTC
TRBV28	TRBJ2-7	.	.	CASGLRQTFYEQYF	TGTGCCAGCGGGTTGAGACAGACTTTCTACGAGCAGTACTTC
TRBV7-9	TRBJ2-7	.	.	CASSLAPTPGDYEQYF	TGTGCCAGCAGCTTAGCCCCTACACCCGGGGATTACGAGCAGTACTTC
TRBV7-9	TRBJ1-4	TRBD1	.	CASSLGQGGEKLFF	TGTGCCAGCAGCTTGGGACAGGGTGGTGAAAAACTGTTTTTT
TRBV29-1	TRBJ2-7	.	few	CSVEGRNYEQYF	TGCAGCGTTGAGGGGAGGAACTACGAGCAGTACTTC
TRBV5-1	TRBJ1-5	.	.	CASSLQGGNQPQHF	TGCGCCAGCAGCCTACAGGGAGGCAATCAGCCCCAGCATTTT
TRBV6-5	TRBJ2-7	TRBD2	.	CASSYWNSGGEQYF	TGTGCCAGCAGTTACTGGAATAGCGGGGGCGAGCAGTACTTC
TRBV2	TRBJ2-7	.	few	CASSAPGQGPPIF	TGTGCCAGCAGTGCCCCGGGGCAGGGGCCGCCTATCTTC
TRBV7-2	TRBJ2-3	.	.	CASSRVGAGTDTQYF	TGTGCCAGCAGCCGAGTGGGGGCGGGCACAGATACGCAGTATTTT
TRBV28	TRBJ2-2	.	.	CASSPPGMTGELFF	TGTGCCAGCAGCCCCCCCGGGATGACCGGGGAGCTGTTTTTT
TRBV18	TRBJ1-1	.	.	CASSGTSNTEAFF	TGTGCCAGCTCTGGGACATCTAACACTGAAGCTTTCTTT
TRBV15	TRBJ2-3	.	.	CATSTGTDTQYF	TGTGCCACCAGTACAGGGACAGATACGCAGTATTTT
TRBV27	TRBJ2-1	.	few	CASSLGGALSNEQFF	TGTGCCAGCAGTTTGGGGGGGGCCCTAAGCAATGAGCAGTTCTTC
TRBV19	TRBJ2-5	TRBD2	.	CASSIAAGGPQTQYF	TGTGCCAGTAGTATTGCGGCGGGAGGGCCTCAGACCCAGTACTTC
TRBV7-9	TRBJ2-7	.	once	CASSAPGAGGEQYF	TGTGCCAGCAGCGCCCCGGGGGCAGGGGGGGAGCAGTACTTC
TRBV7-9	TRBJ2-7	.	.	CASRSGGGTAYEQYF	TGTGCCAGCAGATCCGGAGGGGGGACGGCCTACGAGCAGTACTTC
TRBV27	TRBJ2-3	.	.	CASSLFARGRTDTQYF	TGTGCCAGCAGTTTATTCGCTCGGGGCCGCACAGATACGCAGTATTTT
TRBV6-5	TRBJ2-7	.	.	CASSYDRRSYEQYF	TGTGCCAGCAGTTACGACAGGCGTTCCTACGAGCAGTACTTC